This T cell receptor (beta chain) stems from a study of cytomegalovirus exposure and HLA in healthy donors (dated by TCRdb to about 2017). With regard to the full study: According to an earlier analysis of a few hundred of the donors, some 180 million T cells yielded over 100 million unique TCR beta sequences and approximately 280 Gb of sequence data. An early release covering roughly 600 HLA-typed donors comprised about 320 gigabases of sequencing data and tens of millions of unique TCR sequences. Among the roughly 430 genotyped donors, 75% to 90% belonged to the genetic ancestry cluster associated with self-reported Caucasian donors. The aim of the study was to test whether cataloging public T cell receptors could identify signatures of past pathogen exposure. The study used immunosequencing to profile the T cell repertoires of more than 650 subjects and linked those repertoires to cytomegalovirus serostatus. In addition to the first cohort of 500 to 850 subjects, a separate validation cohort of 100 to 150 different subjects was used. To predict cytomegalovirus infection status, the study brought together high-throughput TCR immunosequencing, statistical association of individual TCRs with disease status, and machine learning. In a later analysis, previously published TCR beta repertoires from several hundred donors were re-analyzed and high-resolution HLA genotyping was added so that TCR occurrence patterns could be studied. In the later analysis, no new phenotypic data were used to find candidate immune exposures; instead, reliance was placed on TCR beta sequences and their occurrence across donors. To decide whether each TCR beta V gene segment behaved as functional or pseudogenic, an earlier analysis of over 500 of the donors relied on high-throughput TCR beta sequencing. Donor age, sex, ethnicity and CMV serostatus were collected together with the repertoire data. A later genetic analysis took genome-wide SNP genotypes for about 55% of the 666 donors and used that subset as a discovery cohort. All discovery cohort repertoires had been generated using a single sequencing platform. Both class I and class II loci were covered by HLA typing, at four-digit resolution. The number of typed donors differed by locus: about 620-640 for A, B, C, DRB1 and DQB1; about 520 for DQA1; 606 for DPA1; and roughly 450 for DPB1. Four to six DR-DQ haplotypes were handled as single units for association and clustering, since linkage in the cohort was strong. Among some 400 genotyped donors of the cohort, an average of about 240,000 unique TCR beta nucleotide sequences were sequenced per donor, 15% to 20% of them non-productive.

Concerning this clone itself: The target of this receptor is not known. The final CDR3 position lacks the conserved phenylalanine or tryptophan, pointing to a likely read error.

The cohort comprised hundreds of healthy bone marrow donors. At the time of sampling, all cohort members were nominally healthy, though unrecorded immune exposures were likely present. The donor was CMV seropositive and belonged to the group of some 290 seropositive cohort members. A peripheral blood sample was collected from each donor, and TCR beta sequencing was performed on peripheral blood mononuclear cells. The Qiagen DNeasy Blood Extraction Kit was used to extract genomic DNA from the blood cell samples. Library preparation employed the immunoSEQ multiplex PCR assay. The multiplex PCR relied on a mix of 60 forward primers for TCR Vbeta segments and 13 reverse primers for TCR Jbeta segments. Amplification of the CDR3 region of rearranged TCR beta genes was performed with a multiplex PCR assay on genomic DNA. On the Illumina HiSeq System, the amplified TCR beta libraries were sequenced as 87-base-pair reads. For the original study's pipeline: Across the 640 or so repertoires, a later analysis counted roughly 77 million unique TCR beta chains, roughly 11 million of which were shared by at least two donors. Raw reads were error-corrected and collapsed into unique sequences with a nearest-neighbor algorithm that merged closely related sequences to remove PCR and sequencing errors. V, D and J gene segments were assigned by aligning CDR3 sequences to IMGT reference sequences. For a sequence to be retained, a match of at least six nucleotides to both a V gene segment and a J gene segment was required. Rearrangements were called productive when the CDR3 lacked stop codons and stayed in frame with V and J; all others were non-productive. CDR3 was defined according to IMGT convention as the region running from the second conserved V-encoded cysteine to the conserved J-encoded phenylalanine. Sequences without an unambiguous match to a single V gene segment were excluded from the earlier analysis of over 500 of the donors. An earlier analysis of 587 of the donors called V segments functional above 56.7% productive rearrangements and segregating when the between-donor standard deviation exceeded 5%. A statistical classification framework was built to diagnose cytomegalovirus status from the catalog of TCR beta chain sequences. A later analysis assigned V and J genes by comparing TCR nucleotide sequences with IMGT/GENE-DB human TR gene sequences. A later analysis assigned CDR3 sequences and most-parsimonious VDJ recombination scenarios with the TCRdist pipeline. A later analysis defined each TCR beta chain by its CDR3 amino acid sequence plus V-gene family, and excluded reads lacking a unique V-gene family. A later analysis removed 600 or so highly shared, low-generation-probability nucleotide sequences to deal with suspected cross-contamination and a sequencing artifact. A later analysis calculated a clonal expansion index for each public chain from normalized within-repertoire ranks of inferred template counts. In a later analysis, generation probabilities were computed using a VDJ recombination model fitted to out-of-frame rearrangements, and the results were checked against IGoR. In a later analysis, TCR-TCR, TCR-HLA and TCR-CMV co-occurrence was scored with hypergeometric tests, and a repertoire-size bias correction was applied to TCR pairs. A later analysis estimated false discovery rates by permuting HLA or CMV assignments 20 times. A later analysis grouped co-occurring TCRs with DBSCAN, adding TCRdist sequence similarity when clustering within HLA-allele-positive subsets. Repertoires with fewer than 30,000 or more than 120,000 public chains, plus five repertoires with anomalous nucleotide sharing, were excluded from co-occurrence clustering. Here the immuneACCESS table is served through TCRdb, limited to in-frame sequences with V and J called. Missing clones are a known gap in these copies; in checked studies unresolved V genes cover under half, and the rest lacks a known reason. V and J calls plus clone size are reproduced from that table; the DNA served to infer D and trimming. The sample includes more than 150,000 clones, with just under 80% observed a single time. The ten biggest clones cover approximately 6.8% of the sample.

In the germline V gene (reference sequence), CDR1 corresponds to LNHDA and CDR2 to SQIVND. The junction carries 8 bases between V and J, which are trimmed by 3 bases and 2 bases respectively. The CDR3 is 14 residues long, ends included. Only CDR3 DNA remains: 42 bases, in frame from the first base. Overall results and qualifications from the work: In a later genetic analysis, fewer N-insertions in productive TCRs were reported among donors in an Asian-associated ancestry cluster than the roughly 700-donor mean. Assigning TCR associations to individual alleles was difficult when HLA alleles, especially DR and DQ, strongly co-occurred. The authors suggested that the approach could potentially be generalized to other disease states and immunological phenotypes. A group of highly shared sequence variants was considered likely to be a technical artifact of the sequencing pipeline. A few of the identified cytomegalovirus-associated TCR beta chains were confirmed in vitro to be specific for cytomegalovirus antigens. Several of the top co-occurrence clusters appeared to be linked to parvovirus B19, influenza, CMV and Epstein-Barr virus, according to a later analysis. Only TCR beta chains were sequenced in this cohort, and the absence of alpha or paired-chain data limited detectable features. In a later analysis, HLA-associated TCR beta chains showed more clonal expansion and lower generation probabilities than non-associated chains that were equally common. Sequencing depth was assumed to be roughly uniform across donors in the presence/absence analyses, though that assumption may not hold. Some IMGT-functional V segments, including TRBV6-2 and TRBV6-3, could not be distinguished by the 87-base-pair reads and were therefore excluded. In a later analysis, most CMV-associated TCR beta chains were found to appear HLA-restricted, with HLA associations seemingly driven largely by CMV exposure. Because counts were too low, fewer than 20 rarely observed V segments, including chromosome 9 orphons, were excluded from the earlier analysis of several hundred of the donors. A further reported finding was that TCR beta sequences accurately predicted the HLA-A and HLA-B alleles for most subjects in the first cohort. In an earlier analysis of about 600 of the donors, most TCR beta V segments appeared in productive rearrangements about 87% or about 30% of the time, broadly matching IMGT annotations. The only immune exposure information available for the cohort was CMV serostatus. In the study, some 160 TCR beta chains were listed as associated with cytomegalovirus. In a later analysis, TCR association rates were found to vary across HLA loci, with the most associated TCRs seen for DRB1 alleles and the fewest for HLA-C alleles. V-gene and J-gene trimming of TCR beta chains was associated with a missense DCLRE1C variant in a later genetic analysis, and the association was replicated in an independent cohort. The classifier was reported to diagnose cytomegalovirus status with high specificity and sensitivity in both the original and validation cohorts. Specific HLA alleles were associated with roughly 16,000 TCR beta sequences at a false discovery rate of 0.05 in a later analysis. Most TCR sequences were observed very rarely across donors, whereas some public TCRs were present in many individuals. Linkage disequilibrium might explain the correlated functional status among segregating V segments, but an unknown experimental factor could not be excluded. Because HLA typing was unavailable for some donors at each locus, only the typed subset was used in association tests.

The sequence joins TRBV19 to TRBJ1-3, with an unclear D gene assignment. The receptor was isolated from a woman aged 40 to 50 in good health and CMV-seropositive. Sequenced material: PBMCs. CDR3 protein: CASSIGGAGNTIYL. The DNA reads as follows: TGTGCCAGTAGTATTGGAGGAGCTGGAAACACCATATATTTG.